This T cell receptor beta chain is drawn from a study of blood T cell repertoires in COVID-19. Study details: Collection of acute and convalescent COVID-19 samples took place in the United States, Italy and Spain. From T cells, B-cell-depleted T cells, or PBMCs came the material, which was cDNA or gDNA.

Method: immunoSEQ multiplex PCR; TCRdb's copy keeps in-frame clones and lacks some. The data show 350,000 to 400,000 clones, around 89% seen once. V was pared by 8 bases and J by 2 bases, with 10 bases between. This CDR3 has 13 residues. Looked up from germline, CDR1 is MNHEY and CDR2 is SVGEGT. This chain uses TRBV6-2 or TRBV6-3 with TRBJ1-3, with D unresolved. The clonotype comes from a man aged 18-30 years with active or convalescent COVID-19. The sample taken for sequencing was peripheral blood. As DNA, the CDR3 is TGTGCCAGCGGCCACCACACTGGAAACACCATATATTTT. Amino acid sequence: CASGHHTGNTIYF.